This TCR beta chain was sequenced for a study of T-cell reconstitution after alpha-beta-depleted transplantation in children. CDR1 and CDR2 from the germline V gene are DFQATT and SNEGSKA (reference sequence). The CDR3 runs to 14 residues. Trimming took 6 bases from V and 0 from J, leaving 12 bases between them. During its preparation, the TCRbeta library received unique molecular identifiers. TCRdb independently ran MiXCR on the PCR reads; one entry per CDR3 protein. The sample holds fewer than 700,000 distinct CDR3 sequences, more than 20% seen once. Study results and caveats: At the one-year point after transplant, T-cell counts and TCRbeta diversity were found to come mostly from T cells that had been newly produced.

There are a few counts of this clonotype. Its target is unknown. This chain links TRBV20-1 with TRBJ1-5; weak D call: TRBD1 (6 bases). This TCR derives from a boy in the first two years of life who had a stem cell transplant for acute myeloid leukemia, so the T cells may come from the graft donor. This specimen consisted of PBMCs, mostly from graft donor cells, obtained 360 days after TCRalphabeta/CD19-depleted stem cell transplant. CDR3 sequence reads: CSASQGRSNQPQHF. CDR3 bases: TGCAGTGCCTCACAGGGTCGTAGCAATCAGCCCCAGCATTTT.